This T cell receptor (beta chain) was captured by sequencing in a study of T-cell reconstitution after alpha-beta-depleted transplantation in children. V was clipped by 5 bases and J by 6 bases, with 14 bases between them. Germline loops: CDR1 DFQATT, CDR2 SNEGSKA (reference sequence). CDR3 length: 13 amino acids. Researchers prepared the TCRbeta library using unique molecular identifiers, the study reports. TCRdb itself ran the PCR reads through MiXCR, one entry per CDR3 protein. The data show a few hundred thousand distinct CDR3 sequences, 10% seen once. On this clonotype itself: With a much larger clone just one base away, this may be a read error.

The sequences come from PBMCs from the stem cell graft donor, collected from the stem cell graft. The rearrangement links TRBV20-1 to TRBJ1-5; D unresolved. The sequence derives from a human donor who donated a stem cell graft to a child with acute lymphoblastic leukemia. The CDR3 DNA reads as TGCAGTGCTCAGAGAGTCCGCAGTCAGCCCCAGCATTTT. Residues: CSAQRVRSQPQHF.